This T cell receptor beta chain was captured in a study of OX40 agonist ivuxolimab in advanced cancers. Germline lookup yields CDR1 MDHEN and CDR2 SYDVKM. CDR3 size: 14 residues. Losses at the gene ends were 6 bases for V and 7 bases for J; bases not matched to a gene: 9. Libraries were prepared by immunoSEQ multiplex PCR; TCRdb keeps only in-frame clonotypes and omits some of them. Among tens of thousands of clones listed, almost 90% were seen once. The V and J genes are TRBV28 and TRBJ1-2; 9 bases are shared with TRBD1. This sequence was found in an adult with an advanced solid tumor such as melanoma, head and neck, liver or kidney cancer. The source was CD4+ or CD8+ T cells sorted from blood, collected in a trial of the OX40 agonist ivuxolimab. CDR3 nucleotides: TGTGCCAGCAGGAAAGACAGGGGGGCGGTTGGCTACACCTTC. Amino acid sequence: CASRKDRGAVGYTF.